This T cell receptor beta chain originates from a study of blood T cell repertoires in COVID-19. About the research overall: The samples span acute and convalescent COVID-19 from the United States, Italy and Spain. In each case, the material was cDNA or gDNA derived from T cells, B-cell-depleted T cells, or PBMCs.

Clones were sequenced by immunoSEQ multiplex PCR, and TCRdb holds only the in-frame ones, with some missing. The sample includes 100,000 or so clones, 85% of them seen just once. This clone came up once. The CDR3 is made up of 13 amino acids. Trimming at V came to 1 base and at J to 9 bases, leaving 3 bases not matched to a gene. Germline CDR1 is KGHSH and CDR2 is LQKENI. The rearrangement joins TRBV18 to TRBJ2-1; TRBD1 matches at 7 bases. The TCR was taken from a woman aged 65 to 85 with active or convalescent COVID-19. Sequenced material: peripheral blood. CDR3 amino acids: CASSPLGQLEQFF. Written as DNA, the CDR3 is TGTGCCAGCTCACCACTGGGACAGCTTGAGCAGTTCTTC.